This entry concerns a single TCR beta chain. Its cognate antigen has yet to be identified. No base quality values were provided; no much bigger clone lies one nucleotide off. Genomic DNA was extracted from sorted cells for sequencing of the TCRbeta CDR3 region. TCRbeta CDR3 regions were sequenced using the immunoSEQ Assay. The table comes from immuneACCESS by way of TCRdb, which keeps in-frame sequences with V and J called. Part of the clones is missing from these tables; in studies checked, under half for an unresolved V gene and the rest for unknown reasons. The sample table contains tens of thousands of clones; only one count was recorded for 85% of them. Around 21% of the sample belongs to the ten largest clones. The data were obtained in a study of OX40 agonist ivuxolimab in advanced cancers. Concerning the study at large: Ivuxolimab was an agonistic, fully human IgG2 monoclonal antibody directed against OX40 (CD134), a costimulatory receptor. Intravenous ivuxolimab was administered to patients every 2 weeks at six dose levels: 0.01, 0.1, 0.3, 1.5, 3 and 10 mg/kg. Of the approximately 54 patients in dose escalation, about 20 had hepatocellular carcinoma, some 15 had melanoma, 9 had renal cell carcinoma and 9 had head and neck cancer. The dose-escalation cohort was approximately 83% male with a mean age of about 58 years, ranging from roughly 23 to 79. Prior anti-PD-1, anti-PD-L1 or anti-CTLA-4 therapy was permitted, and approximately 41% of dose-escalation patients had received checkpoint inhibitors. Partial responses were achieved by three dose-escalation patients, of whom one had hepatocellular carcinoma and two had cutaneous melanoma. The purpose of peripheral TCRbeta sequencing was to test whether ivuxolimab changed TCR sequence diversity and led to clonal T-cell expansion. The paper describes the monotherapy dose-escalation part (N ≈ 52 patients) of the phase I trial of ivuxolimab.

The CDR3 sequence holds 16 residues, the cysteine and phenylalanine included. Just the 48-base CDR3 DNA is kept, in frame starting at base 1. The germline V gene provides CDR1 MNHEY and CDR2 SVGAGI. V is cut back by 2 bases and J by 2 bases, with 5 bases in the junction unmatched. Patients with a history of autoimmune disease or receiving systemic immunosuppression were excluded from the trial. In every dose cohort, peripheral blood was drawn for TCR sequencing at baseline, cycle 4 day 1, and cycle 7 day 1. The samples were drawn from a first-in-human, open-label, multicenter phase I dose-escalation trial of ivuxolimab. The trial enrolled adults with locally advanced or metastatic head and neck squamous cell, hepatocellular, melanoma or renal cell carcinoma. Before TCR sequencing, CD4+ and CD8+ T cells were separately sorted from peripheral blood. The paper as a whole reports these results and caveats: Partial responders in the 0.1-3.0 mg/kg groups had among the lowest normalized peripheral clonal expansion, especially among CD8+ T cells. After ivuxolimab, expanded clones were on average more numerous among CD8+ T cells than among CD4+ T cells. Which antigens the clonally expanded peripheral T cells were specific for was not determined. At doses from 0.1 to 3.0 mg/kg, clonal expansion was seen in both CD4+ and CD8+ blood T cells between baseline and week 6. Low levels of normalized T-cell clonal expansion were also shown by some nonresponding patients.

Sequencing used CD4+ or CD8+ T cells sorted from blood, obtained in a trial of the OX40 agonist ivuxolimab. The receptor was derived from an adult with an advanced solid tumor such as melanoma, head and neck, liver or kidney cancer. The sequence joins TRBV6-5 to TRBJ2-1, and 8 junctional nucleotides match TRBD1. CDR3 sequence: CASSYETGVPYNEQFF. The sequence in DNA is TGTGCCAGCAGTTACGAGACAGGGGTCCCCTACAATGAGCAGTTCTTC.